Each of the 28 T cell receptor beta chains below was sequenced from the same sample in a study of shared clonotypes between healthy human individuals. Profiled with immunoSEQ multiplex PCR; TCRdb holds only in-frame clones, not every one. The table shows about 1,500,000 clones, with roughly 97% occurring only once. Sample: naive CD4+ T cells sorted from blood. Subset indicated: CD45RA+ positively selected. The receptors were gathered from a man younger than 40 in good health.

The rearrangement links TRBV10-2 to TRBJ1-4; D remains unclear. CDR1 WSHSY and CDR2 SAAADI come from the germline V gene. V was cut by 7 bases and J by 5 bases, with 14 bases left in between. CDR3 length equals 14 residues. Here the CDR3 reads CASTPSPSNEKLFF. The DNA of the CDR3 is TGCGCCAGCACTCCGTCGCCAAGCAATGAAAAACTGTTTTTT.

The CDR3 DNA follows: TGTGCCAGCAGCCCCAGGGGCTATACGCAGTATTTT. Translating gives CASSPRGYTQYF. The chain employs TRBV14 and TRBJ2-3, with a tentative D call TRBD1 (6 bases). Trimming removed 4 bases from V and 7 bases from J, with 9 bases in between. Germline values: CDR1 SGHDN, CDR2 FVKESK. The CDR3 runs to 12 residues.

The J gene is TRBJ1-1, the V gene TRBV5-1, with a weak D call TRBD1 (6 bases). Germline V gene data show CDR1 as SGHRS and CDR2 as YFSETQ. V dropped 4 bases and J dropped 1 base, with 17 bases sitting between them. This CDR3 contains 16 residues. Written as DNA, the CDR3 is TGCGCCAGCAGCACGAGATCCCCGGGACAGAACACTGAAGCTTTCTTT. This sequence encodes CASSTRSPGQNTEAFF.

Details on this clone: Other nucleotide sequences in the sample specify the same CDR3. This chain links TRBV7-6 with TRBJ2-7; D gene uncertain. The V end was cut by 4 bases, the J end by 2 bases, with 3 bases between. Germline V gene lookup returns CDR1 SGHVS and CDR2 FNYEAQ. The CDR3 totals 11 residues. This CDR3 is CASSSTYEQYF. The CDR3 region has the DNA TGTGCCAGCAGCTCTACCTACGAGCAGTACTTC.

Regarding this clone: The junction departs from the called germline gene at one end, perhaps through a read error. The chain has TRBV2 and TRBJ2-7, with D perhaps matching TRBD1 or TRBD2 (7 bases each). Germline V CDR1 and CDR2: SNHLY, FYNNEI. The CDR3 runs to 13 residues. The CDR3 protein is CASGGDSYNPKGF. CDR3 in DNA: TGTGCCAGCGGGGGGGACAGTTATAACCCTAAGGGCTTC.

This chain connects TRBV5-1 to TRBJ1-1, with TRBD1 as a possible D gene (6 bases). The V gene's germline CDR1 is SGHRS and CDR2 YFSETQ. The V end was cut by 4 bases, the J end by 7 bases, with 23 bases between. CDR3 length: 16 residues. CDR3 nucleotide sequence: TGCGCCAGCAGCGCCTCGACAGGATTTGAGATCCATGAAGCTTTCTTT. Translated: CASSASTGFEIHEAFF.

V is TRBV11-2 and J is TRBJ2-2; D gene uncertain. The germline V gene encodes CDR1 SGHAT and CDR2 FQNNGV. The CDR3 is 17 amino acids. V lost 1 base, J lost 1 base, and 13 bases lay in between. In nucleotides, the CDR3 is TGTGCCAGCAGCTTAGTTGGTATTGGAATGAACACCGGGGAGCTGTTTTTT. Translation gives CASSLVGIGMNTGELFF.

The gene calls are TRBV28 and TRBJ2-5, with 13 bases fitting TRBD2. V lost 5 bases to trimming and J lost 2 bases; unmatched junction nucleotides: 14. The CDR3 sequence is 19 residues long. Germline CDR1 and CDR2: MDHEN and SYDVKM. CDR3 protein: CASSPWGGTSGRGQETQYF. The CDR3 DNA is TGTGCCAGCAGTCCCTGGGGAGGAACTAGCGGGAGGGGACAAGAGACCCAGTACTTC.

The chain couples TRBV7-6 to TRBJ2-7; D is tentatively TRBD1 or TRBD2 (5 bases each). Germline CDR1 SGHVS, CDR2 FNYEAQ. The V and J ends lost 0 bases and 5 bases respectively, with 20 bases between them. This CDR3 is built from 17 residues. CDR3 coding DNA: TGTGCCAGCAGCTTAGCCCTTTCCCGGGACGGACTCCACGAGCAGTACTTC. This gives the protein CASSLALSRDGLHEQYF. The full variable domain, with the rest looked up from reference TRBV7-6 and TRBJ2-7, is GAGVSQSPRYKVTKRGQDVALRCDPISGHVSLYWYRQALGQGPEFLTYFNYEAQQDKSGLPNDRFSAERPEGSISTLTIQRTEQRDSAMYRCASSLALSRDGLHEQYFGPGTRLTVT.

The chain carries TRBV29-1 and TRBJ2-3; D is possibly TRBD2 (5 bases). Trimming stripped 4 bases from V and 3 bases from J, with 8 bases between. Per the germline V gene, CDR1 is SQVTM and CDR2 is ANQGSEA. The length of the CDR3 is 12 residues. CDR3 residues: CSVVGETDTQYF. In DNA, the CDR3 is TGCAGCGTTGTCGGGGAAACAGATACGCAGTATTTT.

This chain uses TRBV4-1 with TRBJ1-2; D remains unclear. The CDR3 is made up of 15 amino acids. Germline V lookup: CDR1 MGHRA, CDR2 YSYEKL. Trimming took off 1 base at V and 4 bases at J, with 13 bases between the two ends. This chain's CDR3 is CASSQVAGIAYGYTF. CDR3 coding DNA: TGCGCCAGCAGCCAAGTGGCTGGTATCGCCTATGGCTACACCTTC.

The rearrangement joins TRBV19 to TRBJ2-1, with D perhaps assigned TRBD1 or TRBD2 (5 bases each). This CDR3 contains 16 residues. Germline assignment: CDR1 LNHDA and CDR2 SQIVND (reference sequence). V lost 2 bases and J lost 5, with 16 bases in between. The CDR3 protein is CASSILGVGLHNEQFF. The CDR3 region has the DNA TGTGCCAGTAGTATACTGGGGGTGGGGTTACACAATGAGCAGTTCTTC.

V and J are TRBV19 and TRBJ1-5; D is undetermined. This CDR3 comprises 17 residues. Germline loops: CDR1 LNHDA, CDR2 SQIVND (reference sequence). The ends were cut back, 7 bases at V and 0 bases at J, with 19 bases in the middle. The CDR3 sequence is CASTLGGDAYSNQPQHF. In DNA form, the CDR3 reads TGTGCCAGTACCCTCGGAGGTGATGCCTATAGCAATCAGCCCCAGCATTTT.

V is TRBV6-6 and J is TRBJ1-1, with 7 bases matching TRBD1. The CDR3 extends over 13 amino acids. CDR1 and CDR2 (germline): MNHNY, SVGAGI (reference sequence). The junction had 9 bases not matched to a gene; V was cut back by 6 bases and J by 8 bases. This chain's CDR3 is CASRHLGTEEAFF. In DNA form, the CDR3 reads TGTGCCAGCAGACACCTCGGGACAGAAGAAGCTTTCTTT.

The chain employs TRBV11-2 and TRBJ2-7, with 9 bases that match TRBD1. CDR1 and CDR2 from the germline V gene are SGHAT and FQNNGV. CDR3 size: 15 residues. The V and J ends lost 6 bases and 3 bases, in that order; junction bases with no gene match: 9. CDR3 DNA sequence: TGTGCCAGCAGACTACCCGGGACAGGGCACTACGAGCAGTACTTC. As protein: CASRLPGTGHYEQYF.

Concerning this clone: This same CDR3 is encoded by further DNA sequences in the sample. The genes are TRBV9 and TRBJ2-2; D call uncertain. This CDR3 region has 14 residues. Germline V lookup: CDR1 SGDLS, CDR2 YYNGEE. V was shortened by 0 bases and J by 2 bases, with 5 bases between the two germline ends. This chain's CDR3 is CASSVGLNTGELFF. Written as DNA, the CDR3 is TGTGCCAGCAGCGTAGGGCTCAACACCGGGGAGCTGTTTTTT.

The V call is TRBV7-9, the J call TRBJ1-4; D perhaps matches TRBD1 (6 bases). This CDR3 comprises 14 residues. CDR1 SEHNR and CDR2 FQNEAQ come from the germline V gene (reference sequence). V was cut by 5 bases and J by 6 bases, with 13 bases left in between. CDR3 bases: TGTGCCAGCAGCCTAATATCAGGGGATGAAAAACTGTTTTTT. It translates to CASSLISGDEKLFF. Combining the CDR3 with reference TRBV7-9 and TRBJ1-4 gives the whole variable domain DTGVSQNPRHKITKRGQNVTFRCDPISEHNRLYWYRQTLGQGPEFLTYFQNEAQLEKSRLLSDRFSAERPKGSFSTLEIQRTEQGDSAMYLCASSLISGDEKLFFGSGTQLSVL.

This rearrangement joins TRBV15 to TRBJ2-5; 10 nucleotides line up with TRBD2. The V segment lost 1 base and the J segment 5 bases; nucleotides outside the gene matches: 13. Germline CDR1 and CDR2: LNHNV and YYDKDF (reference sequence). The CDR3 length is 18 residues. The CDR3 loop reads CATSRAPGLAGEGETQYF. Here the CDR3 DNA reads TGTGCCACCAGCAGAGCGCCGGGGCTAGCGGGAGAGGGTGAGACCCAGTACTTC.

This rearrangement joins TRBV5-1 to TRBJ2-5, with D tentatively TRBD1 (5 bases). CDR3 length equals 13 residues. Per the germline V gene, CDR1 is SGHRS and CDR2 is YFSETQ. The V gene lost 4 bases and the J gene lost 3 bases, with 10 bases spanning the gap. CDR3 DNA: TGCGCCAGCAGCGGGGCGGTCGAAGAGACCCAGTACTTC. Its translation is CASSGAVEETQYF.

The chain is built from TRBV30 and TRBJ2-7; D possibly corresponds to TRBD2 (5 bases). Germline CDR1 and CDR2: GTSNPN and SVGIG (reference sequence). This CDR3 is 19 amino acids long. V was trimmed by 0 bases and J by 6 bases, leaving 30 bases between them. For the CDR3, the DNA is TGTGCCTGGAGTGTACTTCGGCTAGCCTCCTTGGTCGCACTTGGCGAGCAGTACTTC. Translating gives CAWSVLRLASLVALGEQYF.

The rearrangement uses TRBV11-2 and TRBJ2-3; D unclear. The germline gives CDR1 SGHAT, CDR2 FQNNGV. The CDR3 covers 16 residues. Trimming removed 1 base at V and 1 base at J, with 12 bases between. CDR3 loop: CASSLASVAGTDTQYF. The CDR3 DNA reads TGTGCCAGCAGCTTAGCGTCGGTAGCAGGCACAGATACGCAGTATTTT. Filled out from reference TRBV11-2 and TRBJ2-3, the complete variable domain reads EAGVAQSPRYKIIEKRQSVAFWCNPISGHATLYWYQQILGQGPKLLIQFQNNGVVDDSQLPKDRFSAERLKGVDSTLKIQPAKLEDSAVYLCASSLASVAGTDTQYFGPGTRLTVL.

The chain joins TRBV29-1 to TRBJ1-1, with 11 bases that match TRBD1. The CDR3 spans 14 residues. Germline V gene sequence: CDR1 SQVTM, CDR2 ANQGSEA. The ends lost 6 bases at V and 4 bases at J; junction bases unmatched: 7. The CDR3 is CSVTGTGGSTEAFF. CDR3 bases: TGCAGCGTCACCGGGACAGGGGGAAGCACTGAAGCTTTCTTT.

V gene TRBV2 combines with J gene TRBJ1-5, with D maybe TRBD1 (5 bases). Trimming took 6 bases from V and 0 from J, leaving 9 bases between them. The CDR3 runs to 14 residues. Germline lookup yields CDR1 SNHLY and CDR2 FYNNEI. Here the CDR3 reads CASRTAYSNQPQHF. CDR3 DNA sequence: TGTGCCAGCAGGACAGCCTATAGCAATCAGCCCCAGCATTTT.

The gene calls are TRBV5-6 and TRBJ1-1; D is unresolved. The germline V and J ends were trimmed by 5 bases and 7 bases, with 9 bases remaining between them. The CDR3 spans 11 residues. The germline CDR1 and CDR2 sequences are SGHDT and YYEEEE. The CDR3 DNA reads TGTGCCAGCAGTCGAGGGATTGAAGCTTTCTTT. It encodes CASSRGIEAFF.

Regarding this clone: Other DNA sequences in the same sample also yield this CDR3. The rearrangement joins TRBV6-5 to TRBJ2-3; 7 positions match TRBD2. CDR1 is MNHEY, CDR2 SVGAGI, per germline. V lost 2 bases to trimming and J lost 0 bases; unmatched junction nucleotides: 2. This CDR3 has 15 amino acids. The CDR3 DNA follows: TGTGCCAGCAGTTACCTAGCGGCTAGCACAGATACGCAGTATTTT. Amino acid sequence: CASSYLAASTDTQYF.

V gene TRBV15 combines with J gene TRBJ2-3; D unclear. This CDR3 comprises 14 residues. The ends were cut back, 3 bases at V and 6 bases at J, with 13 bases in the middle. Per germline, CDR1 LNHNV and CDR2 YYDKDF (reference sequence). The DNA of the CDR3 is TGTGCCACCAGCAGGGTTAATTTGATTGATACGCAGTATTTT. Translation gives CATSRVNLIDTQYF.

This rearrangement joins TRBV18 to TRBJ2-7; no clear D gene. The germline gives CDR1 KGHSH, CDR2 LQKENI. Trimming stripped 2 bases from V and 3 bases from J, with 8 bases between. The CDR3 length is 13 residues. In DNA, the CDR3 is TGTGCCAGCTCACCAGTATTCGACTACGAGCAGTACTTC. Protein sequence: CASSPVFDYEQYF.

In the case of this clone: A junction boundary mismatches the germline segment, possibly from a read error. V is TRBV27 and J is TRBJ1-5; D gene ambiguous. CDR1 and CDR2 (germline): MNHEY, SMNVEV (reference sequence). The CDR3 extends over 14 amino acids. Here the CDR3 reads CASSLGFGDQPQHF. CDR3 bases: TGTGCCAGTAGTTTAGGGTTTGGGGATCAGCCCCAGCATTTT.